This passage covers 27 T cell receptor beta chains from one sample sequenced in a study of OX40 agonist ivuxolimab in advanced cancers. TCRdb keeps only in-frame clones here, not all; method: immunoSEQ multiplex PCR. Of roughly 30,000 clones listed, around 88% are singletons. Sequenced here: CD4+ or CD8+ T cells sorted from blood, sampled in a trial of the OX40 agonist ivuxolimab. The receptors come from an adult with an advanced solid tumor such as melanoma, head and neck, liver or kidney cancer.

The chain carries TRBV7-3 and TRBJ1-6; D ambiguous. V was trimmed by 5 bases and J by 8 bases, leaving 10 bases between them. The germline gives CDR1 SGHTA, CDR2 FQGTGA. The CDR3 has 13 residues. This CDR3 is CASSLKADSPLHF. In DNA form, the CDR3 reads TGTGCCAGCAGCCTTAAAGCCGATTCACCCCTCCACTTT.

V is TRBV6-5 and J is TRBJ2-7, with 12 bases fitting TRBD2. Germline-derived CDR1 and CDR2 are MNHEY and SVGAGI. The V segment lost 2 bases and the J segment 2 bases; nucleotides outside the gene matches: 4. The CDR3 runs to 16 residues. The CDR3 DNA reads as TGTGCCAGCAGTTACCTTAGGACTAGCGGGGCCTACGAGCAGTACTTC. The encoded protein is CASSYLRTSGAYEQYF.

The chain is built from TRBV28 and TRBJ1-6; TRBD1 matches 7 bases. The CDR3 sequence is 13 residues long. J lost 10 bases, V lost 3 bases, and 3 bases had no gene match. The germline V gene has CDR1 MDHEN and CDR2 SYDVKM. The CDR3 DNA is TGTGCCAGCAGTTTCATGGGACAGTCACCCCTCCACTTT. Its protein product is CASSFMGQSPLHF. The full variable domain, rest sourced from reference TRBV28 and TRBJ1-6, is DVKVTQSSRYLVKRTGEKVFLECVQDMDHENMFWYRQDPGLGLRLIYFSYDVKMKEKGDIPEGYSVSREKKERFSLILESASTNQTSMYLCASSFMGQSPLHFGNGTRLTVT.

This chain links TRBV28 with TRBJ1-2; TRBD1 matches at 7 bases. Germline V gives CDR1 MDHEN, CDR2 SYDVKM. Losses at the gene ends were 5 bases for V and 4 bases for J; bases not matched to a gene: 13. The CDR3 spans 16 residues. The CDR3 loop reads CASSPIGQDSFYGYTF. The DNA of the CDR3 is TGTGCCAGCAGTCCCATCGGACAGGACTCCTTCTATGGCTACACCTTC.

This clone was seen just once. The rearrangement uses TRBV7-6 and TRBJ2-1; 12 nucleotides match TRBD2. CDR3 length: 15 amino acids. With 1 base clipped from V and 5 bases from J, the junction kept 0 bases outside the gene matches. The germline V gene has CDR1 SGHVS and CDR2 FNYEAQ. The CDR3: CASSLGTSGNNEQFF. Here the CDR3 DNA reads TGTGCCAGCAGCTTAGGGACTAGCGGGAACAATGAGCAGTTCTTC.

The chain recombines TRBV6-5 with TRBJ1-1, with TRBD1 as a possible D gene (6 bases). Germline loops: CDR1 MNHEY, CDR2 SVGAGI. The CDR3 has 13 residues. V lost 6 bases and J lost 10, with 18 bases in between. The CDR3, as DNA: TGTGCCAGCAGATACGCTATGGACAGAACAGCTTTCTTT. Amino acids: CASRYAMDRTAFF.

The CDR3 sequence: CASSEHPNEQYF. CDR3 nucleotide sequence: TGTGCCAGCAGTGAACACCCTAACGAGCAGTACTTC. The chain combines TRBV2 with TRBJ2-7; D is unclear. CDR1 is SNHLY, CDR2 FYNNEI, per germline. Trimming stripped 2 bases from V and 5 bases from J, with 7 bases between. This CDR3 contains 12 residues.

The chain recombines TRBV19 with TRBJ1-1, with D possibly TRBD1 on 5 matching bases. The germline gives CDR1 LNHDA, CDR2 SQIVND (reference sequence). The CDR3 runs to 16 residues. Trimming shortened V by 6 bases and J by 3 bases, and 20 bases separated the two germline ends. The CDR3 region has the DNA TGTGCCAGTAGCCCAGAGGGGTTTGTTAGGTACACTGAAGCTTTCTTT. This translates into CASSPEGFVRYTEAFF.

Comments on this clone: At one end, the junction sequence differs from germline, possibly due to a read error. J is TRBJ2-3 and V is TRBV6-4, with 7 bases aligning to TRBD2. Germline values: CDR1 MRHNA, CDR2 SNTAGT. The CDR3 spans 16 residues. CDR3: CASSDSGEGDTHTQYF. In DNA form, the CDR3 reads TGTGCCAGCAGTGACTCCGGGGAGGGCGACACACATACGCAGTATTTT.

CDR3: CASSPPGTGSEQYF. The CDR3 nucleotides read TGTGCCAGCTCACCCCCCGGGACAGGGAGTGAGCAGTACTTC. The V call is TRBV18, the J call TRBJ2-7, with 9 bases fitting TRBD1. The CDR3 covers 14 residues. V gave up 3 bases and J gave up 7 bases; unmatched junction bases: 7. CDR1 and CDR2 (germline): KGHSH, LQKENI.

The chain couples TRBV6-1 to TRBJ2-1, with unresolved D. With 2 bases removed from V and 7 bases from J, the gap between germline ends came to 6 bases. The CDR3 is 12 amino acids. Per germline, CDR1 MNHNS and CDR2 SASEGT. The CDR3 coding sequence is TGTGCCAGCAGTGAATGGGTGAATGAGCAGTTCTTC. Amino acids: CASSEWVNEQFF.

The table lists this clone with a few counts. The V and J genes are TRBV10-3 and TRBJ2-1; no definite D call. This CDR3 spans 11 amino acids. Trimming stripped 6 bases from V and 9 bases from J, with 9 bases between. Germline lookup yields CDR1 ENHRY and CDR2 SYGVKD. DNA for the CDR3: TGTGCCATCAGAATAGCTGGTGAGCAGTTCTTC. As protein: CAIRIAGEQFF.

The rearrangement links TRBV6-6 to TRBJ2-7; maybe TRBD2 (6 bases). V lost 6 bases, J lost 1 base, and 10 bases lay in between. CDR1 and CDR2 (germline): MNHNY, SVGAGI (reference sequence). The CDR3 runs 13 residues. CDR3 DNA: TGTGCCAGCAGGGCGGGGTTTTCCTACGAGCAGTACTTC. Its protein product is CASRAGFSYEQYF.

J is TRBJ2-2 and V is TRBV23-1, with TRBD1 identical over 7 bases. TRBV23-1 is an ORF, with its function uncertain. The CDR3 is 15 residues long. Unmatched junction bases numbered 16, after V lost 8 bases and J lost 10 bases. The CDR3 nucleotides read TGCGCCAGCGGTAACAGGGGCGACTTATACTTGGAGCTGTTTTTT. It translates to CASGNRGDLYLELFF.

The chain carries TRBV4-1 and TRBJ2-7; D is unresolved. V gave up 0 bases and J gave up 2 bases, with 8 bases separating them. Germline CDR1 MGHRA, CDR2 YSYEKL. CDR3 length: 14 amino acids. As DNA, the CDR3 is TGCGCCAGCAGCCAAGAAAAGAGGACCTACGAGCAGTACTTC. Protein product: CASSQEKRTYEQYF.

The V call is TRBV2, the J call TRBJ2-2; D remains ambiguous. Germline lookup yields CDR1 SNHLY and CDR2 FYNNEI. The CDR3 is 15 residues long. V lost 1 base and J 6 bases, leaving 12 bases between the germline ends. The CDR3 sequence: CASSEGWQIPGELFF. In DNA, the CDR3 is TGTGCCAGCAGTGAAGGGTGGCAGATTCCCGGGGAGCTGTTTTTT.

A few counts support this clone. The chain joins TRBV4-1 to TRBJ1-5; TRBD1 might be the D (5 bases). The germline V and J ends were trimmed by 2 bases and 4 bases, with 12 bases remaining between them. The CDR3 loop spans 15 amino acids. Germline CDR1 is MGHRA and CDR2 is YSYEKL. The CDR3 DNA is TGCGCCAGCAGCCAATCTGTGCCAGGGAATCAGCCCCAGCATTTT. Its translation: CASSQSVPGNQPQHF.

The chain carries TRBV28 and TRBJ1-2, with no clear D. CDR3 length equals 12 residues. The V gene's germline CDR1 is MDHEN and CDR2 SYDVKM. The CDR3 bases are TGTGGCATCTCACACCCCAACTATGGCTACACCTTC. Its protein is CGISHPNYGYTF.

The CDR3 protein is CASFWGTEAFF. CDR3 in DNA: TGTGCCAGCTTTTGGGGCACTGAAGCTTTCTTT. The chain joins TRBV27 to TRBJ1-1, with unresolved D. The CDR3 is made up of 11 amino acids. Germline CDR1 is MNHEY and CDR2 is SMNVEV (reference sequence). The V end was cut by 8 bases, the J end by 4 bases, with 8 bases between.

In this sample, this clone turned up once. The chain is built from TRBV27 and TRBJ2-4; 7 bases match TRBD2. Germline V lookup: CDR1 MNHEY, CDR2 SMNVEV (reference sequence). The CDR3 length is 18 residues. Losses at the gene ends were 1 base for V and 0 bases for J; bases not matched to a gene: 9. The CDR3 sequence is CASSLLGDYPLAKNIQYF. The CDR3 DNA sequence: TGTGCCAGCAGTTTATTAGGGGACTACCCCTTAGCCAAAAACATTCAGTACTTC.

The chain joins TRBV6-5 to TRBJ2-5; tentatively, D is TRBD1 (6 bases). The CDR3 has 13 residues. Looked up from germline, CDR1 is MNHEY and CDR2 is SVGAGI. The germline V and J ends were trimmed by 10 bases and 2 bases, with 14 bases remaining between them. The CDR3 loop is CATQGTPQETQYF. CDR3 nucleotides: TGTGCCACACAGGGCACTCCACAAGAGACCCAGTACTTC.

V is TRBV30 and J is TRBJ1-5; TRBD1 is a possible D gene (6 bases). Trimming cost V 3 bases and J 4 bases, with 13 bases left between them. The CDR3 sequence is 14 residues long. Per germline, CDR1 GTSNPN and CDR2 SVGIG (reference sequence). CDR3 sequence (DNA): TGTGCCTGGAGAGCGGCAGGGGCAAATCAGCCCCAGCATTTT. This sequence encodes CAWRAAGANQPQHF. Together with reference TRBV30 and TRBJ1-5, the CDR3 gives the full variable domain: SQTIHQWPATLVQPVGSPLSLECTVEGTSNPNLYWYRQAAGRGLQLLFYSVGIGQISSEVPQNLSASRPQDRQFILSSKKLLLSDSGFYLCAWRAAGANQPQHFGDGTRLSIL.

In its sample, this clone was seen a few times. CDR3 in DNA: TGTGCCAGCAGCTCGGCGTTTAACACAGATACGCAGTATTTT. Encoded protein: CASSSAFNTDTQYF. V and J are TRBV9 and TRBJ2-3, with no clear D. The CDR3 has 14 residues. The V end was cut by 4 bases, the J end by 2 bases, with 11 bases between. From germline, CDR1 is SGDLS and CDR2 YYNGEE.

The genes are TRBV6-5 and TRBJ2-7, with 7 bases matching TRBD1. Germline-derived CDR1 and CDR2 are MNHEY and SVGAGI. This CDR3 region has 12 residues. The V gene end was trimmed by 5 bases and the J gene end by 6 bases; junction bases not matched to a gene: 4. The CDR3 DNA sequence: TGTGCCAGCAGTAGTTACAGGGGCGAGCAGTACTTC. Translated, it gives CASSSYRGEQYF.

This clone came up once. The chain employs TRBV7-2 and TRBJ2-7; D gene uncertain. Germline V gene sequence: CDR1 SGHTA, CDR2 FQGNSA. CDR3 size: 13 residues. V was cut by 2 bases and J by 0 bases, with 5 bases left in between. The CDR3 is CASSLFSSYEQYF. The CDR3 nucleotides read TGTGCCAGCAGCTTATTTAGCTCCTACGAGCAGTACTTC.

This clone was seen a single time. The chain joins TRBV28 to TRBJ2-7; TRBD2 agrees at 8 bases. CDR1 is MDHEN and CDR2 is SYDVKM in the germline V gene. This CDR3 contains 14 residues. Trimming took 3 bases from V and 6 from J; bases not matched to a gene: 7. The DNA for the CDR3 is TGTGCCAGCAGTTTTTTGCGGGAGGTCGTCGAGCAGTACTTC. Encoded protein: CASSFLREVVEQYF.

The rearrangement links TRBV4-1 to TRBJ2-7; TRBD1 or TRBD2 may be the D gene (5 bases each). In germline, CDR1 is MGHRA, CDR2 YSYEKL. V shed 1 base and J shed 4 bases, with 17 bases lying between them. There are 16 residues in the CDR3. The CDR3 DNA sequence: TGCGCCAGCAGCCAAGGCCGGGACGGGCTTTTATACGAGCAGTACTTC. Its translation: CASSQGRDGLLYEQYF.